The subject of this entry is one T cell receptor (beta chain). Per the germline V gene, CDR1 is DFQATT and CDR2 is SNEGSKA (reference sequence). CDR3 size: 15 residues. V lost 3 bases to trimming and J lost 0 bases; unmatched junction nucleotides: 5. Per the authors' pipeline: Estimation of nucleated cell counts relied on the amplification of reference gene primers. TCRdb keeps only in-frame clones here, not all; method: immunoSEQ multiplex PCR. The DNA gave D and trimming, while V, J and clone size come from that table. The sample has fewer than 90,000 clones; roughly 91% are singletons. This record belongs to a study of blood T cell repertoires in COVID-19. Overall study context: COVID-19 samples collected from the United States, Italy and Spain covered acute and convalescent phases. The analysed material was cDNA or gDNA that came from T cells, B-cell-depleted T cells, or PBMCs.

This sequence joins TRBV20-1 and TRBJ2-5, with 9 bases fitting TRBD2. This clonotype was obtained from a human donor in a cohort sampled during active COVID-19. The source material was peripheral blood. The CDR3 spells CSASRAGGHQETQYF. In DNA, the CDR3 is TGCAGTGCTAGTCGAGCGGGAGGCCACCAAGAGACCCAGTACTTC.